The source of this TCR beta chain is a study of T cell responses to AZD1222 COVID-19 vaccine. Study-level points and caveats: At 160-218 and 743-854, vaccine-associated CD4 TCRs were dominant, and they spanned spike. Baseline testing showed seropositivity in only six AZD1222 recipients. Breadth and depth of Spike-specific TCRs rose after two AZD1222 doses. There were mostly white British donors and more females than males, and clonal diversity was possibly underestimated.

Clones were read by immunoSEQ multiplex PCR, and TCRdb kept only the in-frame ones, dropping some. The repertoire includes roughly 150,000 clones, 92% of them detected once, and more than 3.5% sits in the top ten. To note about this clone: Antigen unknown.

This clonotype was sampled from an adult in good health. Sequencing used peripheral blood, obtained on day 0 of AZD1222 vaccination.

The CDR3 is CASSQEGLYEQYF. The CDR3 bases are TGCGCCAGCAGCCAAGAGGGCCTCTACGAGCAGTACTTC. The chain couples TRBV4-1 to TRBJ2-7; D unresolved. Germline-derived CDR1 and CDR2 are MGHRA and YSYEKL. Deletions cut 0 bases from V and 3 bases from J, with 6 bases between. The CDR3 totals 13 residues.